The rows below give T cell receptor beta chains drawn from one sample of a study of cytomegalovirus exposure and HLA in healthy donors. The table came from immunoSEQ multiplex PCR; TCRdb's copy has only in-frame clones and leaves some out. The sample shows fewer than 80,000 clones, 95% to 96% of them seen only once. Sequenced input: PBMCs. The source is a woman aged 18-35 years in good health and CMV-seropositive. Both conserved end residues are part of each CDR3. The D gene is left open where the match is weak. Rows give clone size only sometimes, using once, few, many, or a class for an expanded clone.

clone size,V gene,D gene,J gene,CDR3 protein,CDR3 DNA
NA,TRBV7-2,TRBD1,TRBJ1-1,CASSKPDRMGTTEAFF,TGTGCCAGCAGCAAACCGGACAGGATGGGGACCACTGAAGCTTTCTTT
NA,TRBV5-4,NA,TRBJ1-2,CASSGQGGVNYGYTF,TGTGCCAGCAGCGGGCAGGGCGGCGTTAACTATGGCTACACCTTC
few,TRBV30,NA,TRBJ1-3,CAWMGGQTSGNTIYF,TGTGCCTGGATGGGGGGTCAGACATCCGGAAACACCATATATTTT
NA,TRBV18,TRBD1,TRBJ1-2,CASSPLQGESPISYGYTF,TGTGCCAGCTCACCCCTACAGGGGGAGTCCCCTATTTCCTATGGCTACACCTTC
NA,TRBV5-1,NA,TRBJ2-3,CASSSTDTQYF,TGCGCCAGCAGCTCTACAGATACGCAGTATTTT
NA,TRBV6-1,NA,TRBJ2-7,CASTQHSYEQYF,TGTGCCAGCACCCAACACTCCTACGAGCAGTACTTC
NA,TRBV5-4,NA,TRBJ2-1,CASSSGLVWVDEQFF,TGTGCCAGCAGCTCGGGACTCGTCTGGGTCGATGAGCAGTTCTTC
NA,TRBV7-3,NA,TRBJ2-7,CASSLEGTGTYEQYF,TGTGCCAGCAGCTTAGAGGGTACAGGGACCTACGAGCAGTACTTC
NA,TRBV30,NA,TRBJ1-2,CAWSVLEDNYGYTF,TGTGCCTGGAGTGTACTAGAAGATAACTATGGCTACACCTTC
once,TRBV4-3,TRBD2,TRBJ2-1,CASSQDAIPSGKEYNEQFF,TGCGCCAGCAGCCAAGACGCGATCCCTAGCGGGAAAGAGTACAATGAGCAGTTCTTC
once,TRBV7-9,TRBD2,TRBJ2-1,CASSLTLAGSSYNEQFF,TGTGCCAGCAGCTTGACTCTAGCGGGAAGCTCCTACAATGAGCAGTTCTTC
NA,TRBV7-2,TRBD2,TRBJ2-7,CASRRTSGTSYEQYF,TGTGCCAGCAGACGTACTAGCGGGACCTCCTACGAGCAGTACTTC
NA,TRBV6-5,TRBD1,TRBJ1-1,CASSSQGADTEAFF,TGTGCCAGCAGTTCGCAGGGGGCGGACACTGAAGCTTTCTTT
NA,TRBV6-5,TRBD2,TRBJ2-1,CASSSGLAEQFF,TGTGCCAGCAGTTCTGGACTAGCGGAGCAGTTCTTC
NA,TRBV6-9,NA,TRBJ2-3,CASSFYGRSSTDTQYF,TGTGCCAGCAGTTTCTACGGGAGATCTAGCACAGATACGCAGTATTTT
NA,TRBV2,NA,TRBJ1-4,CASSEGHRVGEKLFF,TGTGCCAGCAGTGAAGGGCACAGAGTAGGTGAAAAACTGTTTTTT
NA,TRBV28,NA,TRBJ1-2,CASSGEVSGYGYTF,TGTGCCAGCAGCGGAGAGGTGTCCGGGTATGGCTACACCTTC
NA,TRBV14,TRBD1,TRBJ1-3,CASSRDRVTSGNTIYF,TGTGCCAGCAGCCGGGACAGGGTGACCTCTGGAAACACCATATATTTT
NA,TRBV11-2,TRBD2,TRBJ2-1,CASSRKGGLAGESNEQFF,TGTGCCAGCAGCAGAAAAGGGGGGCTAGCGGGAGAATCCAATGAGCAGTTCTTC
NA,TRBV5-1,TRBD1,TRBJ1-1,CASSRGQGSEAFF,TGCGCCAGCAGCAGAGGACAGGGGTCTGAAGCTTTCTTT
NA,TRBV5-6,TRBD1,TRBJ2-7,CASNQRGPYEQYF,TGTGCCAGCAACCAAAGGGGGCCCTACGAGCAGTACTTC
NA,TRBV4-3,TRBD2,TRBJ2-7,CASSQDEAGDYEQYF,TGCGCCAGCAGCCAAGATGAAGCGGGAGACTACGAGCAGTACTTC
NA,TRBV30,NA,TRBJ2-2,CAWSGDLINTGELFF,TGTGCCTGGAGCGGCGACTTGATAAACACCGGGGAGCTGTTTTTT
once,TRBV27,NA,TRBJ2-7,CASSSTGGAHEQYF,TGTGCCAGCAGTTCGACAGGTGGGGCCCACGAGCAGTACTTC
NA,TRBV7-2,TRBD2,TRBJ2-2,CASSFSGGGGGELFF,TGTGCCAGCAGCTTTAGCGGGGGAGGAGGCGGGGAGCTGTTTTTT
NA,TRBV4-3,TRBD2,TRBJ2-5,CASSQALAGSEETQYF,TGCGCCAGCAGCCAAGCTCTAGCGGGTTCAGAAGAGACCCAGTACTTC
NA,TRBV6-6,TRBD2,TRBJ2-7,CASTKREGLYEQYF,TGTGCCAGCACCAAGCGGGAGGGCCTGTACGAGCAGTACTTC
NA,TRBV4-3,NA,TRBJ2-7,CASSQVAGSTYEQYF,TGCGCCAGCAGCCAAGTTGCGGGGAGCACCTACGAGCAGTACTTC
NA,TRBV5-1,NA,TRBJ2-2,CASSLDVTNTGELFF,TGCGCCAGCAGCTTGGATGTTACGAACACCGGGGAGCTGTTTTTT
NA,TRBV5-1,NA,TRBJ2-1,CASSAGDYNEQFF,TGCGCCAGCAGCGCAGGGGATTACAATGAGCAGTTCTTC
NA,TRBV20-1,NA,TRBJ1-1,CSAATEAEAFF,TGCAGTGCTGCGACGGAGGCTGAAGCTTTCTTT
once,TRBV19,TRBD2,TRBJ2-1,CASSSRGTSGSNEQFF,TGTGCCAGTAGTTCCCGAGGGACTAGCGGGAGTAATGAGCAGTTCTTC
NA,TRBV7-8,TRBD2,TRBJ2-1,CASSRVLLADSRGNEQFF,TGTGCCAGCAGCCGAGTCTTACTAGCGGATTCTAGGGGCAATGAGCAGTTCTTC
NA,TRBV9,TRBD1,TRBJ2-7,CASSKGQGVSYEQYF,TGTGCCAGCAGCAAGGGACAGGGGGTATCCTACGAGCAGTACTTC
NA,TRBV7-3,NA,TRBJ2-2,CASSLFERDGSGNTGELFF,TGTGCCAGCAGCTTATTCGAAAGGGATGGTAGCGGGAACACCGGGGAGCTGTTTTTT
once,TRBV5-1,NA,TRBJ2-4,CASSSGLLSKNIQYF,TGCGCCAGCAGCTCCGGACTACTCTCCAAAAACATTCAGTACTTC
NA,TRBV28,TRBD1,TRBJ1-2,CASSPGQGQIYGYTF,TGTGCCAGCAGTCCGGGACAGGGACAAATTTATGGCTACACCTTC
NA,TRBV5-1,NA,TRBJ1-5,CASSLSVDQPQHF,TGCGCCAGCAGCTTGTCGGTTGATCAGCCCCAGCATTTT
once,TRBV28,NA,TRBJ2-1,CASSFGGSSYNEQFF,TGTGCCAGCAGTTTTGGCGGCAGCTCCTACAATGAGCAGTTCTTC
NA,TRBV13,TRBD1,TRBJ1-2,CASSLEPDRAYGYTF,TGTGCCAGCAGCTTAGAGCCGGACAGGGCTTATGGCTACACCTTC
NA,TRBV2,TRBD2,TRBJ2-7,CASSESRGLAGDEQYF,TGTGCCAGCAGTGAGTCTAGGGGGCTAGCGGGAGACGAGCAGTACTTC
NA,TRBV28,NA,TRBJ2-7,CASNIPRGGSYEQYF,TGTGCCAGCAACATCCCTCGAGGCGGCTCCTACGAGCAGTACTTC
NA,TRBV2,NA,TRBJ2-7,CASSATTGQQYF,TGTGCCAGCAGTGCGACCACGGGACAACAGTACTTC
NA,TRBV7-2,TRBD2,TRBJ2-7,CASSLEAGGGYEQYF,TGTGCCAGCAGCTTAGAGGCGGGGGGCGGCTACGAGCAGTACTTC
NA,TRBV7-8,TRBD2,TRBJ2-1,CASSLARPSSGIVSEQFF,TGTGCCAGCAGCTTAGCACGTCCGAGTAGCGGGATAGTGAGTGAGCAGTTCTTC
NA,TRBV30,TRBD2,TRBJ2-3,CAYRLAGSTDTQYF,TGTGCCTATAGACTAGCGGGGAGCACAGATACGCAGTATTTT
NA,TRBV5-1,TRBD2,TRBJ2-7,CASSLKSGVYEQYF,TGCGCCAGCAGCTTAAAGAGCGGGGTCTACGAGCAGTACTTC
NA,TRBV7-8,TRBD2,TRBJ2-1,CASSLVRLAGGYNEQFF,TGTGCCAGCAGCTTAGTACGACTAGCGGGAGGGTACAATGAGCAGTTCTTC
NA,TRBV7-9,NA,TRBJ1-3,CASSLQGGSGNTIYF,TGTGCCAGCAGCTTACAGGGTGGCTCTGGAAACACCATATATTTT
NA,TRBV28,NA,TRBJ2-3,CASNMGGTDTQYF,TGTGCCAGCAATATGGGCGGCACAGATACGCAGTATTTT
NA,TRBV5-1,NA,TRBJ1-4,CASSLPAMEKLFF,TGCGCCAGCAGCTTACCTGCTATGGAAAAACTGTTTTTT
NA,TRBV5-1,TRBD1,TRBJ2-7,CASSPGQGRYEQYF,TGCGCCAGCAGCCCCGGACAGGGGCGGTACGAGCAGTACTTC
NA,TRBV4-1,TRBD1,TRBJ2-7,CASSHTFSLGTGALEQYF,TGCGCCAGCAGCCATACATTCTCTCTCGGGACAGGGGCCTTGGAGCAGTACTTC